The clone carrying this T cell receptor (beta chain) was counted only a few times. Losses at the gene ends were 1 base for V and 0 bases for J; bases not matched to a gene: 13. CDR3 length: 19 residues. In germline, CDR1 is DFQATT, CDR2 SNEGSKA (reference sequence). The data belong to a study of identical twins. TCRdb used MiXCR to reprocess the 5' RACE reads, holding one entry per CDR3 protein. This table holds under 800,000 distinct CDR3 sequences, 21% found once. These data were also filed under a second study, of T cells expressing NK-cell markers.

The sequencing sample was made of PBMCs. The TCR comes from a young woman in good health. The chain links TRBV20-1 to TRBJ2-3, with 10 bases aligning to TRBD2. CDR3 sequence reads: CSARGLIAGGIPSTDTQYF. In DNA form, the CDR3 reads TGCAGTGCTAGAGGGTTAATAGCGGGAGGTATTCCTAGCACAGATACGCAGTATTTT.